The 27 T cell receptor beta chains below were found in one sample sequenced in a study of cytomegalovirus exposure and HLA in healthy donors (dated by TCRdb to about 2017). Library preparation employed the immunoSEQ multiplex PCR assay. The multiplex PCR relied on a mix of 60 forward primers for TCR Vbeta segments and 13 reverse primers for TCR Jbeta segments. Drawn from immuneACCESS, this table holds only the in-frame rearrangements with V and J called that TCRdb kept. Clones are partly lost; checked studies trace under half to an unresolved V gene and leave the rest unexplained. The sample table contains 150,000 to 200,000 clones; only one count was recorded for approximately 84% of them. Roughly 5% of the sample belongs to the ten largest clones. The sequencing sample was made of PBMCs. Receptor source: a man younger than 30 in good health and CMV-seronegative.

V usage is TRBV18 and J usage is TRBJ1-6; 9 bases agree with TRBD1. The CDR3 extends over 17 amino acids. Germline V gives CDR1 KGHSH, CDR2 LQKENI. V gave up 2 bases and J gave up 7 bases; unmatched junction bases: 9. CDR3 in amino acids: CASSPIGLGTGNSPLHF. The CDR3 DNA reads as TGTGCCAGCTCACCAATTGGATTGGGGACAGGGAATTCACCCCTCCACTTT.

This chain links TRBV19 with TRBJ2-2; tentative D call: TRBD2 (6 bases). Trimming shortened V by 2 bases and J by 7 bases, and 11 bases separated the two germline ends. Germline CDR1 LNHDA, CDR2 SQIVND (reference sequence). The CDR3 has 14 amino acids. For the CDR3, the DNA is TGTGCCAGTAGTATATCATCCGGGAGCGGGGAGCTGTTTTTT. It yields the protein CASSISSGSGELFF.

The gene calls are TRBV5-5 and TRBJ2-2; D is unclear. CDR1 is SGHKS and CDR2 is YYEKEE in the germline V gene (reference sequence). The CDR3 has 13 residues. The V gene lost 0 bases and the J gene lost 5 bases, with 5 bases spanning the gap. This chain's CDR3 is CASSLGATGELFF. The CDR3 DNA follows: TGTGCCAGCAGCTTGGGGGCTACCGGGGAGCTGTTTTTT.

The count of this clone is one. The chain has TRBV28 and TRBJ2-3, with 10 bases lining up with TRBD1. The J segment lost 5 bases and the V segment lost 5 bases, leaving 7 bases of the junction unmatched. The germline gives CDR1 MDHEN, CDR2 SYDVKM. This CDR3 is 15 amino acids long. The DNA of the CDR3 is TGTGCCAGCAGTCAGGCGGGACAGGGGCTAGATACGCAGTATTTT. Amino acids: CASSQAGQGLDTQYF.

This chain links TRBV28 with TRBJ1-1; TRBD1 aligns across 9 bases. The V gene's germline CDR1 is MDHEN and CDR2 SYDVKM. The trim removed 3 bases at V and 5 bases at J, leaving 13 bases unmatched. The CDR3 has 17 residues. The CDR3 DNA is TGTGCCAGCAGTTTCTCTCGATGGACAGGGGTCGGGACTGAAGCTTTCTTT. It specifies CASSFSRWTGVGTEAFF.

This rearrangement joins TRBV25-1 to TRBJ2-5, with 9 positions matching TRBD1. CDR1 and CDR2 (germline): MGHDK, SYGVNS. V was pared by 6 bases and J by 5 bases, with 7 bases of the junction left unmatched. The CDR3 spans 14 residues. The CDR3: CASRPGQGWETQYF. CDR3 nucleotides: TGTGCCAGCAGGCCGGGACAGGGTTGGGAGACCCAGTACTTC.

The chain carries TRBV5-5 and TRBJ2-7; 9 nucleotides agree with TRBD1. The junction had 3 bases not matched to a gene; V was cut back by 4 bases and J by 4 bases. The CDR3 is 13 amino acids. Germline lookup yields CDR1 SGHKS and CDR2 YYEKEE (reference sequence). For the CDR3, the DNA is TGTGCCAGCAGCGGGACAGGGTTTTACGAGCAGTACTTC. The encoded protein is CASSGTGFYEQYF.

V and J are TRBV30 and TRBJ2-1; maybe TRBD1 (5 bases). The V and J ends lost 0 bases and 4 bases respectively, with 7 bases between them. Germline V CDR1 and CDR2: GTSNPN, SVGIG (reference sequence). CDR3 length equals 13 residues. CDR3 in DNA: TGTGCCTGGAGTGTACAGGCTTACAATGAGCAGTTCTTC. Its translation is CAWSVQAYNEQFF. Complete variable domain (other parts from reference TRBV30 and TRBJ2-1): SQTIHQWPATLVQPVGSPLSLECTVEGTSNPNLYWYRQAAGRGLQLLFYSVGIGQISSEVPQNLSASRPQDRQFILSSKKLLLSDSGFYLCAWSVQAYNEQFFGPGTRLTVL.

V gene TRBV27 combines with J gene TRBJ2-7; 8 positions match TRBD1. Germline CDR1 MNHEY, CDR2 SMNVEV (reference sequence). J was trimmed by 7 bases and V by 3 bases; bases with no gene match: 8. There are 14 residues in the CDR3. DNA of the CDR3: TGTGCCAGCAGTTTCGACAGGGGAGCTGGGGAGCAGTACTTC. Protein: CASSFDRGAGEQYF.

The CDR3 DNA follows: TGTGCCACCAGCAGAGATCCAGGGGCGGTCACTGAAGCTTTCTTT. Amino acids: CATSRDPGAVTEAFF. The J gene is TRBJ1-1, the V gene TRBV15; tentative D call: TRBD1 (6 bases). Germline CDR1 reads LNHNV; CDR2 reads YYDKDF (reference sequence). The CDR3 consists of 15 residues. V lost 0 bases and J 4 bases, leaving 12 bases between the germline ends.

CDR3 coding DNA: TGTGCCAGCAGTTTAGTACGGGAGACCCAGTACTTC. It specifies CASSLVRETQYF. The V call is TRBV28, the J call TRBJ2-5; no reliable D call. This CDR3 region has 12 residues. Trimming removed 2 bases at V and 5 bases at J, with 6 bases between. CDR1 MDHEN and CDR2 SYDVKM come from the germline V gene.

The chain combines TRBV2 with TRBJ1-3; 10 bases line up with TRBD1. Germline V lookup: CDR1 SNHLY, CDR2 FYNNEI. This CDR3 has 14 amino acids. V lost 6 bases to trimming and J lost 6 bases; unmatched junction nucleotides: 5. DNA for the CDR3: TGTGCCAGCAGAGGGACAGGGGTTGTAAACACCATATATTTT. This gives the protein CASRGTGVVNTIYF.

This clone showed up just a few times. The J gene is TRBJ2-7, the V gene TRBV7-9, with D possibly being TRBD2 (6 bases). The germline V gene has CDR1 SEHNR and CDR2 FQNEAQ (reference sequence). CDR3 length: 14 amino acids. With 3 bases removed from V and 3 bases from J, the gap between germline ends came to 12 bases. The chain's CDR3 is CASSLGLSFYEQYF. The DNA for the CDR3 is TGTGCCAGCAGCTTGGGACTTAGCTTCTACGAGCAGTACTTC.

V usage is TRBV2 and J usage is TRBJ2-7; D remains ambiguous. V lost 5 bases to trimming and J lost 4 bases, with 18 bases between them. The CDR3 is 15 residues long. Looked up from germline, CDR1 is SNHLY and CDR2 is FYNNEI. The CDR3 nucleotides are TGTGCCAGCAGTTCTTCAAATGTTACTCCGTACGAGCAGTACTTC. Its protein is CASSSSNVTPYEQYF.

The chain combines TRBV7-8 with TRBJ2-7; 11 nucleotides align to TRBD2. Looked up from germline, CDR1 is SGHVS and CDR2 is FQNEAQ. V lost 4 bases and J lost 1; bases outside the gene matches: 6. CDR3 length: 16 residues. This CDR3 is CASSSILAGASYEQYF. CDR3 nucleotide sequence: TGTGCCAGCAGCTCGATACTAGCGGGAGCTTCCTACGAGCAGTACTTC.

J is TRBJ1-2 and V is TRBV7-9; 7 bases match TRBD1. V shed 6 bases and J 2 bases; nucleotides not matched to a gene: 3. The germline V gene has CDR1 SEHNR and CDR2 FQNEAQ (reference sequence). CDR3 length: 13 residues. CDR3 residues: CASRPDRNYGYTF. CDR3 DNA sequence: TGTGCCAGCAGACCGGACAGGAACTATGGCTACACCTTC.

This chain joins TRBV6-5 and TRBJ2-7, with D tentatively TRBD2 (6 bases). CDR3 size: 15 residues. Germline V gene lookup returns CDR1 MNHEY and CDR2 SVGAGI. The V end was cut by 0 bases, the J end by 4 bases, with 13 bases between. CDR3 sequence: CASSYSRGLQYEQYF. The DNA for the CDR3 is TGTGCCAGCAGTTACTCAAGGGGACTCCAATACGAGCAGTACTTC.

The genes are TRBV9 and TRBJ1-5, with D perhaps matching TRBD1 (6 bases). This CDR3 comprises 16 residues. The V end lost 5 bases, the J end lost 0 bases, and 15 bases lay between the germline ends. Germline values: CDR1 SGDLS, CDR2 YYNGEE. The CDR3 DNA follows: TGTGCCAGCAGAGGTGTAGGGACAAATAGCAATCAGCCCCAGCATTTT. This encodes CASRGVGTNSNQPQHF. Full variable domain (rest looked up from reference TRBV9 and TRBJ1-5): DSGVTQTPKHLITATGQRVTLRCSPRSGDLSVYWYQQSLDQGLQFLIQYYNGEERAKGNILERFSAQQFPDLHSELNLSSLELGDSALYFCASRGVGTNSNQPQHFGDGTRLSIL.

The chain uses TRBV5-1 and TRBJ2-3, with a weak D call TRBD1 (6 bases). V lost 0 bases and J 2 bases, leaving 10 bases between the germline ends. Germline assignment: CDR1 SGHRS and CDR2 YFSETQ. The CDR3 has 15 residues. CDR3 nucleotides: TGCGCCAGCAGCTTGGTGGGGGCTATCACAGATACGCAGTATTTT. It is translated as CASSLVGAITDTQYF.

The gene calls are TRBV7-2 and TRBJ2-3, with D maybe TRBD1 (6 bases). This CDR3 is built from 14 residues. Trimming pared 5 bases from V and 4 bases from J, leaving 13 bases between. CDR1 and CDR2 (germline): SGHTA, FQGNSA. The CDR3 is CASSPQGFADTQYF. Written as DNA, the CDR3 is TGTGCCAGCAGCCCACAGGGATTTGCAGATACGCAGTATTTT.

The genes are TRBV5-5 and TRBJ2-1; D gene ambiguous. The length of the CDR3 is 12 residues. Germline values: CDR1 SGHKS, CDR2 YYEKEE (reference sequence). Between the trimmed V and J ends, which lost 1 base and 6 bases, there was a span of 5 bases. CDR3 bases: TGTGCCAGCAGCTTGCCCGGCAATGAGCAGTTCTTC. Its protein product is CASSLPGNEQFF.

This chain joins TRBV28 and TRBJ1-1; maybe TRBD1 (5 bases). Germline CDR1 is MDHEN and CDR2 is SYDVKM. This CDR3 comprises 12 residues. Trimming took 7 bases from V and 11 from J, leaving 17 bases between them. The CDR3 region is CASNRQGDSAFF. CDR3 in DNA: TGTGCCAGCAATCGGCAGGGTGATAGCGCTTTCTTT.

The chain combines TRBV5-8 with TRBJ2-5, with 9 bases that match TRBD2. The CDR3 extends over 16 amino acids. V dropped 0 bases and J dropped 4; count of bases not matched to a gene: 7. Germline CDR1 is SGHTS and CDR2 is YDEGEE. The CDR3 DNA reads as TGTGCCAGCAGCTTGGGTAGCGGGGGCTCTCCAGAGACCCAGTACTTC. Protein: CASSLGSGGSPETQYF.

This clone was seen only once. The J gene is TRBJ2-1, the V gene TRBV29-1, with 12 bases fitting TRBD1. Germline assignment: CDR1 SQVTM and CDR2 ANQGSEA. This CDR3 is built from 13 residues. As DNA, the CDR3 is TGCAGTACGTGGGACAGGGGGCGAAATGAGCAGTTCTTC. Translation gives CSTWDRGRNEQFF.

In this sample, this clone turned up a few times. The chain combines TRBV6-5 with TRBJ2-2; 10 bases are a match to TRBD2. Germline lookup yields CDR1 MNHEY and CDR2 SVGAGI. There are 15 residues in the CDR3. Germline trimming cut 6 bases from V and 3 bases from J; bases unmatched to any gene: 4. CDR3 region: CASRLAGSYTGELFF. CDR3 in DNA: TGTGCCAGCAGACTAGCGGGATCGTACACCGGGGAGCTGTTTTTT.

This chain links TRBV4-1 with TRBJ2-1, with 8 positions matching TRBD2. The junction had 3 bases not matched to a gene; V was cut back by 2 bases and J by 3 bases. The germline CDR1 and CDR2 sequences are MGHRA and YSYEKL. This CDR3 has 15 amino acids. The CDR3 protein is CASSQLAGGYNEQFF. The DNA for the CDR3 is TGCGCCAGCAGCCAACTAGCGGGCGGCTACAATGAGCAGTTCTTC.

This sequence joins TRBV12-5 and TRBJ2-3; 9 bases agree with TRBD1. V dropped 6 bases and J dropped 2; count of bases not matched to a gene: 12. CDR3 length: 17 residues. Looked up from germline, CDR1 is LGHNT and CDR2 is FRNRAP. CDR3 sequence (DNA): TGTGCTAGTGGCCGTCCCGGGACAGGGTTCGACACAGATACGCAGTATTTT. It encodes CASGRPGTGFDTDTQYF. Variable domain in full (rest from reference TRBV12-5 and TRBJ2-3): DARVTQTPRHKVTEMGQEVTMRCQPILGHNTVFWYRQTMMQGLELLAYFRNRAPLDDSGMPKDRFSAEMPDATLATLKIQPSEPRDSAVYFCASGRPGTGFDTDTQYFGPGTRLTVL.